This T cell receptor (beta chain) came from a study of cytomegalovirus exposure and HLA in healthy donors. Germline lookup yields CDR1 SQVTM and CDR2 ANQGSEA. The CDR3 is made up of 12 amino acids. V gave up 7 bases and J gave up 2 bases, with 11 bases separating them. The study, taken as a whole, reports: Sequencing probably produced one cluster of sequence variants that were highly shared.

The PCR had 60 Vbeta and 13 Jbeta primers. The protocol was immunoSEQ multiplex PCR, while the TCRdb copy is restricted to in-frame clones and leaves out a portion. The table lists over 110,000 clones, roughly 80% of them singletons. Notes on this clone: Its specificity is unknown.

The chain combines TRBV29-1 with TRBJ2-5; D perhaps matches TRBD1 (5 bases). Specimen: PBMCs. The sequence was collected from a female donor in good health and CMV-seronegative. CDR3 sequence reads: CSGRTNQETQYF. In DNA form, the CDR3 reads TGCAGCGGAAGGACAAATCAAGAGACCCAGTACTTC.